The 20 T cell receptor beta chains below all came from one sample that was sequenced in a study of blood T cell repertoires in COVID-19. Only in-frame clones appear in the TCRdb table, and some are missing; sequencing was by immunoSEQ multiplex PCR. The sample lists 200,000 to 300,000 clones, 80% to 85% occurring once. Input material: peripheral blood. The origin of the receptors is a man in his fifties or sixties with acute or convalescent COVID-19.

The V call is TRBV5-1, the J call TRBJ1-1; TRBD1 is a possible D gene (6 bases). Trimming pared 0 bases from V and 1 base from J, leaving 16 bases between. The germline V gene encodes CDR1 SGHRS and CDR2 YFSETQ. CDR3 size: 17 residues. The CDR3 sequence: CASSLAPLDSTNTEAFF. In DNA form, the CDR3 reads TGCGCCAGCAGCTTGGCCCCACTGGACAGCACGAACACTGAAGCTTTCTTT.

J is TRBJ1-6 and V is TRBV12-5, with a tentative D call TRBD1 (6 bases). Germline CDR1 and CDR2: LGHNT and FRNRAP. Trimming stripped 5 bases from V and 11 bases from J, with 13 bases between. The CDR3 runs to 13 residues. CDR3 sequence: CASGPTGIPPLHF. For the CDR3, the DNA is TGTGCTAGTGGTCCTACAGGGATTCCACCCCTCCACTTT.

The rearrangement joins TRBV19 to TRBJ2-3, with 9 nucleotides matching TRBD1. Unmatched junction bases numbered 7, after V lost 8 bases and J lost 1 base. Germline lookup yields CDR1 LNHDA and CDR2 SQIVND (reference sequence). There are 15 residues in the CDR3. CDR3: CASLPRDRGTDTQYF. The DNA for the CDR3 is TGTGCCAGTCTACCTAGGGACAGGGGCACAGATACGCAGTATTTT. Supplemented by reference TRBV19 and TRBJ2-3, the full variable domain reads DGGITQSPKYLFRKEGQNVTLSCEQNLNHDAMYWYRQDPGQGLRLIYYSQIVNDFQKGDIAEGYSVSREKKESFPLTVTSAQKNPTAFYLCASLPRDRGTDTQYFGPGTRLTVL.

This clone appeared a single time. This CDR3 reads CASSPVRGLKSEAFF. The CDR3 nucleotides read TGTGCCAGCAGCCCTGTTAGGGGGCTCAAAAGTGAAGCTTTCTTT. This sequence joins TRBV7-2 and TRBJ1-1; 7 positions match TRBD1. This CDR3 region has 15 residues. The V gene end was trimmed by 5 bases and the J gene end by 7 bases; junction bases not matched to a gene: 13. The germline V gene has CDR1 SGHTA and CDR2 FQGNSA.

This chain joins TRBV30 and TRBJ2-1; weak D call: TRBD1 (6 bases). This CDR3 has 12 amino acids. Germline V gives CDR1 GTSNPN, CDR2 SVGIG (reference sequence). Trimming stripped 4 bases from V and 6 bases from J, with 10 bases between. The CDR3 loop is CAWTLQGNEQFF. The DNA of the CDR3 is TGTGCCTGGACCTTACAGGGCAATGAGCAGTTCTTC.

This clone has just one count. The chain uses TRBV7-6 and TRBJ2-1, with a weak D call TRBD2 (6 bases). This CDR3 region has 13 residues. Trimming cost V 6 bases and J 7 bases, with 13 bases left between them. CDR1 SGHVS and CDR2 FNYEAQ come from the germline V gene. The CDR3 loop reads CASSGDSPNEQFF. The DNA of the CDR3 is TGTGCCAGCAGTGGGGACTCGCCTAATGAGCAGTTCTTC.

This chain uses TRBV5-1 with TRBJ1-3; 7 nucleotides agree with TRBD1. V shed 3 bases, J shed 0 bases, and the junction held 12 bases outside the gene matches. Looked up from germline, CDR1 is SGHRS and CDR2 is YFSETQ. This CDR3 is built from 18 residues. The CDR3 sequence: CASSSLGQSHSSGNTIYF. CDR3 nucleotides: TGCGCCAGCAGCTCCTTGGGACAGTCGCATTCCTCTGGAAACACCATATATTTT.

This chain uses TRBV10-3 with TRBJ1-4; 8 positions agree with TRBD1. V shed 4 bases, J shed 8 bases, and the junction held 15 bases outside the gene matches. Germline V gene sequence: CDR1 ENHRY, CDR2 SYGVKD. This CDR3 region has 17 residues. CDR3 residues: CAISGGQGHLWGEKLFF. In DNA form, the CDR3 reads TGTGCCATCAGTGGCGGACAGGGCCACCTATGGGGGGAAAAACTGTTTTTT.

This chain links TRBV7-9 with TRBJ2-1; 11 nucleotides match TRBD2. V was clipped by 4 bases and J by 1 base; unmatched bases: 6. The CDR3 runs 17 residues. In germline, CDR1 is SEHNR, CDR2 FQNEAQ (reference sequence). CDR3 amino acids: CASSSPRTSGSYNEQFF. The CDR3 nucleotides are TGTGCCAGCAGCTCCCCCCGGACTAGCGGGTCCTACAATGAGCAGTTCTTC.

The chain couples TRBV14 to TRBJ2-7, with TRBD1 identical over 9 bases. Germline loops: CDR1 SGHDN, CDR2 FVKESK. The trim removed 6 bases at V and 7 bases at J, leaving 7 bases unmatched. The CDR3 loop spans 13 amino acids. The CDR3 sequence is CASRGYRGQEQYF. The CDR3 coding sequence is TGTGCCAGCAGAGGCTACAGGGGGCAAGAGCAGTACTTC.

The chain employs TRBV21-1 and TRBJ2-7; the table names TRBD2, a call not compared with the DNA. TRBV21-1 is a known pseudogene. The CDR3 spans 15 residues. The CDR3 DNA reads TGTGCCAGCAGCAAACGAACGGGGGGCCAATACGAGCAGTACTTC. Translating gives CASSKRTGGQYEQYF.

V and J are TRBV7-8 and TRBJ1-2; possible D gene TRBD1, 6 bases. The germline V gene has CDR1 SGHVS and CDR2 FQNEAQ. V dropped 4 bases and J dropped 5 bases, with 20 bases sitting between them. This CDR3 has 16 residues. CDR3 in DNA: TGTGCCAGCAGCTCCCGGACAGCCTCCTATGCTTATGGCTACACCTTC. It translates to CASSSRTASYAYGYTF.

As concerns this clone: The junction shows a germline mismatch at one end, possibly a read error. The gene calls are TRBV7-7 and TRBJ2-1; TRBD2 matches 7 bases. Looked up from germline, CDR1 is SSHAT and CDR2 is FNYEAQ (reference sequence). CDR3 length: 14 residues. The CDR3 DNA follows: TGTGCTAGCAGCTTAGGCCTGGCGGGAGATGAGCAGTTCTTC. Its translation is CASSLGLAGDEQFF.

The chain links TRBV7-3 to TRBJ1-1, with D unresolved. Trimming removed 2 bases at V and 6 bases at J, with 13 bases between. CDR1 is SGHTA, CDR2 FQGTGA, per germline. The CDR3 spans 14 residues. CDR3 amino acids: CASSLSQAAPEAFF. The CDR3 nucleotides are TGTGCCAGCAGCTTATCGCAGGCAGCTCCTGAAGCTTTCTTT.

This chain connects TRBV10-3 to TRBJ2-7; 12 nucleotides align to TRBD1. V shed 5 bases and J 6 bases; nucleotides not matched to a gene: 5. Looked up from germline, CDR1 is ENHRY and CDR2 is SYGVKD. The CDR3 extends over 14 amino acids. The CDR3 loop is CAISLGTGGLEQYF. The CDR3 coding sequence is TGTGCCATCAGTCTCGGGACAGGGGGCCTCGAGCAGTACTTC.

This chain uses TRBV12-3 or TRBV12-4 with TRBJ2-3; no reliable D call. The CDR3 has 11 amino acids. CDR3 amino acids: CTRAGTDTQYF. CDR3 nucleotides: TGTACCCGCGCGGGCACAGATACGCAGTATTTT.

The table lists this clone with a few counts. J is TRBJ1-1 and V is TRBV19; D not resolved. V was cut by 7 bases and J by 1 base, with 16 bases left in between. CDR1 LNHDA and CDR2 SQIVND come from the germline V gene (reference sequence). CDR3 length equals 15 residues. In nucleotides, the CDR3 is TGTGCCAGTAAGAGGGAGGAGATAAAGAACACTGAAGCTTTCTTT. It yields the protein CASKREEIKNTEAFF.

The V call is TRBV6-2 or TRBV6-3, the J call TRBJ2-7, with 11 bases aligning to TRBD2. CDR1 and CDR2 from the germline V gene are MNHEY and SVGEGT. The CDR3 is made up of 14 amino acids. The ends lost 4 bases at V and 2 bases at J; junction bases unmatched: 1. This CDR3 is CASSSGLAAYEQYF. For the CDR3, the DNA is TGTGCCAGCAGTTCGGGACTAGCGGCCTACGAGCAGTACTTC.

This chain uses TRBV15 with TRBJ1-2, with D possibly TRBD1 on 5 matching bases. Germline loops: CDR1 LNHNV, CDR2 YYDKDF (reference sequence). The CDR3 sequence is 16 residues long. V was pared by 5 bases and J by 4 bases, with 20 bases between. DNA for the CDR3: TGTGCCACCAGCCCCAGGACACCCCAAGGGCCCTATGGCTACACCTTC. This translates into CATSPRTPQGPYGYTF.

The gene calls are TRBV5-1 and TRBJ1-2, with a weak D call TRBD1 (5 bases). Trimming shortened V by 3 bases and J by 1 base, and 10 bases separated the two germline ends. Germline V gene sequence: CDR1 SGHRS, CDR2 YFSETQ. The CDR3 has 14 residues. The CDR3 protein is CASSWGDSNYGYTF. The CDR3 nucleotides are TGCGCCAGCAGCTGGGGTGACAGTAACTATGGCTACACCTTC.